These 11 T cell receptor beta chains originate from one sample sequenced in a study of Tregs in tolerant kidney transplant recipients. Using immunoSEQ multiplex PCR, the repertoire was profiled, and TCRdb retains in-frame clones only, with some absent. The sample's table shows 50,000 or so clones. The sequenced sample was CD4+ T cells from blood, obtained before the transplant. The receptors were gathered from a human donor who received a combined kidney and bone marrow transplant.

About this clone: The CDR3 end falls 3 residues outside the read, so it is completed with the germline J gene. V and J are TRBV6-2 or TRBV6-3 and TRBJ2-1; D might be TRBD1 (6 bases). V lost 5 bases to trimming and J lost 2 bases, with 13 bases between them. CDR1 is MNHEY and CDR2 is SVGEGT in the germline V gene. The CDR3 consists of 15 residues. The part of the CDR3 DNA that was read is TGTGCCAGCAGTCAGGGGATCGTAACCTACAATGAG. It encodes CASSQGIVTYNE. The whole CDR3 is CASSQGIVTYNEQFF.

As to this clone: With the read ending 3 residues before the CDR3 end, the germline J gene is used to fill in that end. The gene calls are TRBV7-7 and TRBJ2-1; 10 bases align to TRBD2. CDR3 length: 17 amino acids. V was pared by 4 bases and J by 0 bases, with 6 bases of the junction left unmatched. Germline V gives CDR1 SSHAT, CDR2 FNYEAQ (reference sequence). CDR3 bases read: TGTGCCAGCAGCTCCTTTCCTAGCGGGAGCTCCTACAATGAG. Its protein is CASSSFPSGSSYNE. The full CDR3 reads CASSSFPSGSSYNEQFF. Looking up the rest from reference TRBV7-7 and TRBJ2-1 gives the full variable domain: GAGVSQSPRYKVTKRGQDVTLRCDPISSHATLYWYQQALGQGPEFLTYFNYEAQPDKSGLPSDRFSAERPEGSISTLTIQRTEQRDSAMYRCASSSFPSGSSYNEQFFGPGTRLTVL.

Notes on this clone: The read ends 3 residues early relative to the CDR3; the germline J gene fills the gap. The chain is built from TRBV6-2 or TRBV6-3 and TRBJ1-5; TRBD1 matches 7 bases. Germline CDR1 and CDR2: MNHEY and SVGEGT. The CDR3 sequence is 16 residues long. The V segment lost 5 bases and the J segment 0 bases; nucleotides outside the gene matches: 7. The CDR3 is CASSTRTGLSNQPQHF. CDR3 DNA (partial): TGTGCCAGCAGTACGAGGACAGGACTTAGCAATCAGCCC.

About this clone itself: Mismatch with germline at one junction end may stem from a read error. The CDR3 loop reads CASSPQTGIGNTIYF. The part of the CDR3 DNA that was read is TGTGCCAGCTCCCCACAGACAGGGATTGGAAACACC. This sequence joins TRBV18 and TRBJ1-3; 7 bases line up with TRBD1. The read finishes 3 residues shy of the CDR3 end, and the germline J gene is used to complete it. There are 15 residues in the CDR3. Germline V CDR1 and CDR2: KGHSH, LQKENI.

Concerning this clone itself: From the germline J gene comes the end of the CDR3, since the read stops 3 residues before it. V and J are TRBV7-2 and TRBJ2-7; 7 nucleotides match TRBD1. V shed 0 bases, J shed 3 bases, and the junction held 5 bases outside the gene matches. Germline CDR1 is SGHTA and CDR2 is FQGNSA. This CDR3 has 15 amino acids. CDR3 amino acids: CASSLAPGTVYEQYF. CDR3 DNA, as far as it was read: TGTGCCAGCAGCTTAGCGCCGGGGACAGTCTACGAG.

About this clone itself: The read gets to within 3 residues of the CDR3 end, and the germline J gene fills in the rest. V and J are TRBV7-9 and TRBJ2-1, with D possibly matching TRBD1 (5 bases). The CDR3 sequence is 15 residues long. Trimming removed 0 bases at V and 8 bases at J, with 14 bases between. Germline V gene data show CDR1 as SEHNR and CDR2 as FQNEAQ (reference sequence). The CDR3 loop is CASSLAWQVRDEQFF. The DNA read from the CDR3 is TGTGCCAGCAGCTTAGCGTGGCAGGTCAGGGATGAG.

Notes on this clone: The read is 3 residues too short to cover the CDR3 end, so that end is filled in from the germline J gene. V gene TRBV6-1 combines with J gene TRBJ1-6, with TRBD1 matching 7 bases. Germline CDR1 reads MNHNS; CDR2 reads SASEGT. With 6 bases clipped from V and 10 bases from J, the junction kept 9 bases outside the gene matches. The CDR3 sequence is 14 residues long. CDR3 DNA (partial): TGTGCCAGCAGGGAACAGGGGAAAGGGTCACCC. Translated: CASREQGKGSP. The full CDR3 protein reads CASREQGKGSPLHF.

In regard to this clone: The read ends 3 residues early relative to the CDR3; the germline J gene fills the gap. The chain has TRBV20-1 and TRBJ2-4; D is possibly TRBD2 (5 bases). Germline assignment: CDR1 DFQATT and CDR2 SNEGSKA (reference sequence). The CDR3 sequence is 16 residues long. Trimming shortened V by 3 bases and J by 0 bases, and 15 bases separated the two germline ends. CDR3 region: CSARDDYNLAKNIQYF. The CDR3 DNA, read in part, is TGCAGTGCTAGGGACGACTACAATTTAGCCAAAAACATT.

A remark on this clone: The read ends 3 residues before the CDR3 terminus; that terminus is restored from the germline J gene. V usage is TRBV6-2 or TRBV6-3 and J usage is TRBJ2-7; 10 bases agree with TRBD2. Unmatched junction bases numbered 8, after V lost 0 bases and J lost 6 bases. The CDR3 extends over 16 amino acids. Looked up from germline, CDR1 is MNHEY and CDR2 is SVGEGT. This CDR3 is CASSYSGLANGGEQYF. The covered CDR3 bases are TGTGCCAGCAGTTACTCGGGACTAGCGAACGGCGGCGAG.

Note on this clone: The read halts 3 residues ahead of the CDR3 end, with the missing end drawn from the germline J gene. This chain connects TRBV7-8 to TRBJ1-1, with 7 bases fitting TRBD1. The CDR3 is made up of 16 amino acids. V was pared by 0 bases and J by 1 base, with 5 bases of the junction left unmatched. The V gene's germline CDR1 is SGHVS and CDR2 FQNEAQ. The DNA read from the CDR3 is TGTGCCAGCAGCTTAGCCGGGACAGTGTCGAACACTGAA. Amino acids: CASSLAGTVSNTE. The complete CDR3 sequence is CASSLAGTVSNTEAFF.

A word on this clone: A junction boundary mismatches the germline segment, possibly from a read error. The read is 3 residues too short to cover the CDR3 end, so that end is filled in from the germline J gene. The V and J genes are TRBV7-6 and TRBJ1-1; possible D gene TRBD1, 5 bases. CDR1 and CDR2 from the germline V gene are SGHVS and FNYEAQ. This CDR3 is built from 15 residues. CDR3 DNA, as far as it was read: TGTGCCAGCCTAGGGAGAACGGGGGAGAACCCTGAA. This encodes CASLGRTGENPE. The entire CDR3 sequence reads CASLGRTGENPEAFF.